This T cell receptor beta chain comes out of a study of T cell responses to AZD1222 COVID-19 vaccine. Findings and limits, study-wide: At 160-218 and 743-854, vaccine-associated CD4 TCRs were dominant, and they spanned spike. After the peak T cell response, and only then, were repertoires sampled.

Some clones are missing from TCRdb's copy, which holds only in-frame ones; the method was immunoSEQ multiplex PCR. The sample contains under 130,000 clones, 85% to 90% of which appear only once. About this clone: As yet, its antigen is unknown.

Sequenced material: peripheral blood, taken on day 0 of AZD1222 vaccination. This sequence was found in an adult in good health.

The CDR3 is CASSTILNTQYF. CDR3 bases: TGTGCCAGCAGCACCATCCTTAATACGCAGTATTTT. The V and J genes are TRBV2 and TRBJ2-3; D is uncertain. V was cut by 6 bases and J by 7 bases, with 11 bases left in between. The CDR3 totals 12 residues. Per the germline V gene, CDR1 is SNHLY and CDR2 is FYNNEI.